What follows describes a single TCR beta chain. The sample belongs to a study of blood T cell repertoires in COVID-19. The data were produced by immunoSEQ multiplex PCR, yet TCRdb's version contains in-frame clones alone and is incomplete. The table has about 130,000 clones, more than 80% seen once. Sequencing was performed on PBMCs or T cells enriched from blood (not recorded which). The clonotype was recovered from a man aged 50 or older who had recovered from COVID-19.

The CDR3 bases are TGTGCCAGCAGCCCGGGACAGGGGGCTCTTCTAGGTGAAAAACTGTTTTTT. Translating gives CASSPGQGALLGEKLFF. The rearrangement joins TRBV5-8 to TRBJ1-4; 12 bases agree with TRBD1. The CDR3 extends over 17 amino acids. Germline loops: CDR1 SGHTS, CDR2 YDEGEE. V dropped 4 bases and J dropped 7; count of bases not matched to a gene: 11. The whole variable domain, remainder taken from reference TRBV5-8 and TRBJ1-4, is EAGVTQSPTHLIKTRGQQATLRCSPISGHTSVYWYQQALGLGLQFLLWYDEGEERNRGNFPPRFSGRQFPNYSSELNVNALELEDSALYLCASSPGQGALLGEKLFFGSGTQLSVL.